This paragraph covers one TCR beta chain sequence. In the authors' workflow: Quantification of nucleated cells was approximated via reference gene primer amplification. Data came from immunoSEQ multiplex PCR; TCRdb stores just in-frame clones and leaves some out. V, J and clone size are those of that table, while D and trimming were read from the DNA. Among 200,000 to 250,000 clones listed, 80% to 90% were seen once. This specimen belongs to a study of blood T cell repertoires in COVID-19. Study context: Whether acute or convalescent, the COVID-19 samples came from the United States, Italy and Spain. The analysed material was cDNA or gDNA that came from T cells, B-cell-depleted T cells, or PBMCs.

The CDR3 sequence is 18 residues long. Unmatched junction bases numbered 12, after V lost 5 bases and J lost 2 bases. Germline CDR1 is SGHTA and CDR2 is FQGNSA. The specimen was peripheral blood. The clonotype originates from a man between 40 and 49 years old with acute or convalescent COVID-19. This chain uses TRBV7-2 with TRBJ2-6; TRBD1 matches 7 bases. CDR3 sequence (DNA): TGTGCCAGCAGCCCGGACAGGATGAGTAGTCCTGGGGCCAACGTCCTGACTTTC. Encoded protein: CASSPDRMSSPGANVLTF.